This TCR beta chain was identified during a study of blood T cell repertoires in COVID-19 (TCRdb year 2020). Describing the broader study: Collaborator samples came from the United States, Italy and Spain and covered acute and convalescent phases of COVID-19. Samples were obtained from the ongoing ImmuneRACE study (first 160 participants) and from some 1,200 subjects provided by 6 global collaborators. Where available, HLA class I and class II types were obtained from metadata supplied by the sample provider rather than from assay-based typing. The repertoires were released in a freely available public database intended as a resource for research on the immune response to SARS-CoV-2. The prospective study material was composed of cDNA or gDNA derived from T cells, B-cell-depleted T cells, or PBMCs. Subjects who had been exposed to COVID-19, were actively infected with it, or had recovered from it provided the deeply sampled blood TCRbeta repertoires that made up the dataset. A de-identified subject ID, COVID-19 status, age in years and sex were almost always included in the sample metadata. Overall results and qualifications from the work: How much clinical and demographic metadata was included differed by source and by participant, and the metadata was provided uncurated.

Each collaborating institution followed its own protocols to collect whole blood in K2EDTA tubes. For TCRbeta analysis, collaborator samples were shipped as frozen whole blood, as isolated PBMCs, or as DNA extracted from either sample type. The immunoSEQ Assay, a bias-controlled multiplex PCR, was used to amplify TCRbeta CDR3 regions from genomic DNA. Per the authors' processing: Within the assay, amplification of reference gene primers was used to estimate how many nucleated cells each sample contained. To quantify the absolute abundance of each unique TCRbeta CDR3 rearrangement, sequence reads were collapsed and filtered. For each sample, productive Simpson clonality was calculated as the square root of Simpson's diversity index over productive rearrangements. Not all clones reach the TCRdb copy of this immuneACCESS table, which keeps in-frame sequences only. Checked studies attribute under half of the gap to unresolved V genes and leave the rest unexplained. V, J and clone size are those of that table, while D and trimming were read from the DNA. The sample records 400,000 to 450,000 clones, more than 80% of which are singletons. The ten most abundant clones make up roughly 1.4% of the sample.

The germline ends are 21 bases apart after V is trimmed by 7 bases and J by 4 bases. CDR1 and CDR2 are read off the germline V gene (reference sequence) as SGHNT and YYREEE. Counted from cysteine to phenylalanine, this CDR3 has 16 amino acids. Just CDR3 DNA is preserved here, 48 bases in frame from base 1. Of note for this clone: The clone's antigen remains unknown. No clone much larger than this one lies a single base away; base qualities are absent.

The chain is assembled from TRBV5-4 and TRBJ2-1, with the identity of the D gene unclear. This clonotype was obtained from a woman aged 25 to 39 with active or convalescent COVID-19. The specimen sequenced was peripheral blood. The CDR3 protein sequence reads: CASPALGQTGYNEQFF. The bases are TGTGCCAGCCCCGCCCTAGGTCAAACTGGATACAATGAGCAGTTCTTC.